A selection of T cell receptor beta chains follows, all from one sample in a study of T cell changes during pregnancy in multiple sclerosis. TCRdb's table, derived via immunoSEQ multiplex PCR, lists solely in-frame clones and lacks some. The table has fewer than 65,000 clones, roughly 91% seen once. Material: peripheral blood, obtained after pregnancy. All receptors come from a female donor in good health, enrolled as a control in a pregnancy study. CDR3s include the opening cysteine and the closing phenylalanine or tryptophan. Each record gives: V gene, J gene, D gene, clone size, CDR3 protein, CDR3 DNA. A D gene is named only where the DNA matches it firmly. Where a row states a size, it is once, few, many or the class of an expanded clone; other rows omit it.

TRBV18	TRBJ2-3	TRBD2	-	CASSPGLAGGMTDTQYF	TGTGCCAGCTCACCAGGACTAGCGGGGGGGATGACAGATACGCAGTATTTT
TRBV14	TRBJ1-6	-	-	CASSQGQGPNSPLHF	TGTGCCAGCAGCCAAGGGCAGGGGCCCAATTCACCCCTCCACTTT
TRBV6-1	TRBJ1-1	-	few	CASSASGYTEAFF	TGTGCCAGCAGTGCCTCAGGGTACACTGAAGCTTTCTTT
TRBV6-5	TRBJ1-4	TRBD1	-	CASMRGTANEKLFF	TGTGCCAGCATGCGCGGGACAGCAAATGAAAAACTGTTTTTT
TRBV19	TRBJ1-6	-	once	CASTPGELFNSPLHF	TGTGCCAGTACCCCCGGGGAGCTGTTTAATTCACCCCTCCACTTT
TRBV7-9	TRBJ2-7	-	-	CASSPGGGYYEQYF	TGTGCCAGCAGCCCCGGGGGAGGATACTACGAGCAGTACTTC
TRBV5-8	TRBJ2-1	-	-	CASSLGRIQSYNEQFF	TGTGCCAGCAGCTTGGGGAGGATACAGTCCTACAATGAGCAGTTCTTC
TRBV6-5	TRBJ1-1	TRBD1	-	CASSADRGRFTEAFF	TGTGCCAGCAGCGCCGACAGGGGACGTTTCACTGAAGCTTTCTTT
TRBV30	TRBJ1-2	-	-	CALTSALDYGYTF	TGTGCCTTGACAAGTGCACTAGACTATGGCTACACCTTC
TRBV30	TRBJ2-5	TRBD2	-	CAWSLGLAVQETQYF	TGTGCCTGGAGTCTAGGACTAGCGGTACAAGAGACCCAGTACTTC
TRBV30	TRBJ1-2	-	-	CAWSNSRRYGYTF	TGTGCCTGGAGCAATAGTCGTCGGTATGGCTACACCTTC
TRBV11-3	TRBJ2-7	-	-	CASSLDPKSSPTYEQYF	TGTGCCAGCAGCTTAGATCCAAAGTCGAGTCCTACCTACGAGCAGTACTTC
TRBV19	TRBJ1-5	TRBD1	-	CASSVGTVSNQPQHF	TGTGCCAGTAGTGTTGGGACAGTTAGCAATCAGCCCCAGCATTTT
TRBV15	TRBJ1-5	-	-	CATSRAESYQPQHF	TGTGCCACCAGCAGAGCGGAGAGTTATCAGCCCCAGCATTTT
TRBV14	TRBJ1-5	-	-	CASSQGSLSPQHF	TGTGCCAGCAGCCAGGGCAGCCTTTCGCCCCAGCATTTT
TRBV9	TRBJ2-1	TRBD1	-	CASSAQTGVNEQFF	TGTGCCAGCAGCGCCCAGACAGGGGTCAATGAGCAGTTCTTC
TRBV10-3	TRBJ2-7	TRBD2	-	CAISHPLAGADYEQYF	TGTGCCATCAGTCACCCTCTAGCGGGGGCTGACTACGAGCAGTACTTC
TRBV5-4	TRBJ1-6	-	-	CASSLVGVVSPLHF	TGTGCCAGCAGCTTGGTCGGGGTAGTTTCACCCCTCCACTTT
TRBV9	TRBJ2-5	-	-	CASRGPGRETQYF	TGTGCCAGCAGGGGGCCTGGGCGAGAGACCCAGTACTTC
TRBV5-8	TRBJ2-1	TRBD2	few	CASYKERGSYNEQFF	TGTGCCAGCTACAAGGAGCGGGGCTCCTACAATGAGCAGTTCTTC
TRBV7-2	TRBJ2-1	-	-	CASSLSSNNEQFF	TGTGCCAGCAGCTTGAGTAGCAACAATGAGCAGTTCTTC
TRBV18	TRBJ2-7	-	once	CASSPRPGTPSYEQYF	TGTGCCAGCTCACCACGCCCCGGGACTCCATCCTACGAGCAGTACTTC
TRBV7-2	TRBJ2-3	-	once	CASSRDGAAQYF	TGTGCCAGCAGCCGAGATGGTGCTGCGCAGTATTTT
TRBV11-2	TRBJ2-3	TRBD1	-	CASSSGTGRGTDTQYF	TGTGCCAGCAGCTCCGGGACAGGGAGAGGGACAGATACGCAGTATTTT
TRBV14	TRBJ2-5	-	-	CASSQGLAGAETQYF	TGTGCCAGCAGCCAAGGACTGGCGGGGGCAGAGACCCAGTACTTC
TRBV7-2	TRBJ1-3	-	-	CASSVYRATGNTIYF	TGTGCCAGCAGCGTATACAGGGCTACTGGAAACACCATATATTTT
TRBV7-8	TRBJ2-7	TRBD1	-	CASSRETGGSYEQYF	TGTGCCAGCAGCCGTGAGACAGGGGGGTCCTACGAGCAGTACTTC
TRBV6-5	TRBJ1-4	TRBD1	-	CASSRDRGRKLFF	TGTGCCAGCAGTAGGGACAGGGGCCGAAAACTGTTTTTT
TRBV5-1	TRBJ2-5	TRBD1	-	CASSSATTGVGETQYF	TGCGCCAGCAGCTCAGCAACAACAGGGGTCGGTGAGACCCAGTACTTC
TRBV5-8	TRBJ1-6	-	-	CASSLDRTDFFNSPLHF	TGTGCCAGCAGCTTGGATAGGACAGACTTTTTTAATTCACCCCTCCACTTT
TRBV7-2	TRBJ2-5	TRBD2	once	CASSLRLAGTQETQYF	TGTGCCAGCAGCCTCCGACTAGCGGGGACCCAAGAGACCCAGTACTTC
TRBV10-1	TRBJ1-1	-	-	CASSDKVFVRNTEAFF	TGCGCCAGCAGTGATAAAGTTTTTGTCAGGAACACTGAAGCTTTCTTT
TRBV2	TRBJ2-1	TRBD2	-	CASSLSGGAAYNEQFF	TGTGCCAGCAGTCTTAGCGGGGGGGCTGCCTACAATGAGCAGTTCTTC
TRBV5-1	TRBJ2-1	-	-	CASSLDSGVASYNEQFF	TGCGCCAGCAGCTTGGATTCAGGGGTCGCCTCCTACAATGAGCAGTTCTTC
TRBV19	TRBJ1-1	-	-	CASRDLRGRPNTEAFF	TGTGCCAGTAGAGACCTTCGGGGGAGACCGAACACTGAAGCTTTCTTT
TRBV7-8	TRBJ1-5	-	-	CASSLDRGGNQPQHF	TGTGCCAGCAGCTTGGACCGGGGAGGCAATCAGCCCCAGCATTTT
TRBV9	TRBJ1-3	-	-	CASSAGRAGNTIYF	TGTGCCAGCAGCGCGGGTAGAGCTGGAAACACCATATATTTT
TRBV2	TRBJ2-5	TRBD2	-	CASSINRLAGEETQYF	TGTGCCAGCAGTATAAATCGACTAGCGGGGGAGGAGACCCAGTACTTC
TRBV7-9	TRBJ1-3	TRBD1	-	CASSIQIQGGGNTIYF	TGTGCCAGCAGCATTCAAATACAGGGGGGCGGAAACACCATATATTTT
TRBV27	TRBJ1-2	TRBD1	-	CASNPSLEGQGIYGYTF	TGTGCCAGCAACCCCTCGCTTGAGGGACAGGGAATCTATGGCTACACCTTC
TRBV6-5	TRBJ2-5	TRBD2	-	CASSRGLAETQYF	TGTGCCAGCAGCAGGGGACTAGCGGAGACCCAGTACTTC
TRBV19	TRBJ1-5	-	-	CASSIDRNNQPQHF	TGTGCCAGTAGTATAGACAGGAACAATCAGCCCCAGCATTTT
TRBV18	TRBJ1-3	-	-	CASSPGTLSGNTIYF	TGTGCCAGCTCACCAGGGACACTCTCTGGAAACACCATATATTTT
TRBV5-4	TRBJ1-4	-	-	CASRRSLNEKLFF	TGTGCCAGCAGAAGAAGTCTAAATGAAAAACTGTTTTTT
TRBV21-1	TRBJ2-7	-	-	CASILEGDRGVSYEQYF	TGTGCCAGCATCTTAGAGGGGGACAGGGGGGTATCCTACGAGCAGTACTTC
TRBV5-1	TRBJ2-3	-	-	CASSLGTVLRTDTQYF	TGCGCCAGCAGCTTGGGGACAGTATTAAGGACAGATACGCAGTATTTT
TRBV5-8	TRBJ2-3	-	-	CASSHSAERDTQYF	TGTGCCAGCAGTCACAGCGCTGAGCGGGATACGCAGTATTTT
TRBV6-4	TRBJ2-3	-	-	CASSDSLQGRDTQYF	TGTGCCAGCAGTGACTCACTGCAGGGGCGGGATACGCAGTATTTT
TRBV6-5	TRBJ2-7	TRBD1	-	CASRPGQFGEQYF	TGTGCCAGTAGACCGGGACAGTTCGGCGAGCAGTACTTC
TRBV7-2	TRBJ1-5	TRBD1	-	CASSGTGVNQPQHF	TGTGCCAGCAGCGGTACAGGGGTCAATCAGCCCCAGCATTTT
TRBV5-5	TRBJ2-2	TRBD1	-	CASSSDRGYTGELFF	TGTGCCAGCAGCTCAGACAGGGGTTACACCGGGGAGCTGTTTTTT
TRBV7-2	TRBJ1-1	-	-	CASSLVGRGPLRGTEAFF	TGTGCCAGCAGCTTAGTGGGGCGTGGACCCCTCCGCGGGACTGAAGCCTTCTTT